The 19 T cell receptor beta chains presented below share a single source sample, sequenced in a study of CXCR3-negative and CXCR3-positive naive CD8 T cells. UMI-labeled TRB cDNA libraries were prepared by 5' RACE. TCRdb reprocessed the 5' RACE reads and keeps a single row for each CDR3 protein, giving no DNA. Its listing shows some 140,000 distinct CDR3 sequences. Their antigens remain unidentified. Findings and caveats of the study: Relative to CXCR3-negative naive cells, CXCR3-positive naive cells had more hydrophobic TRB CDR3s.

The sequenced sample consisted of naive CXCR3+ CD8+ T cells from blood. Subset here: CD45RO-CCR7+CD27+CD95- naive CD8+ T cells expressing CXCR3 (TNR3+). The source is a human donor in good health. Some clones in this sample may be carry-over from other donors' samples.

V and J are TRBV14 and TRBJ2-5; TCRdb calls TRBD1, which cannot be checked without DNA. CDR3 length: 16 residues. CDR1 and CDR2 (germline): SGHDN, FVKESK. CDR3 sequence: CASSQVTGQGLETQYF. Full variable domain (outside the CDR3, taken from reference TRBV14 and TRBJ2-5): EAGVTQFPSHSVIEKGQTVTLRCDPISGHDNLYWYRRVMGKEIKFLLHFVKESKQDESGMPNNRFLAERTGGTYSTLKVQPAELEDSGVYFCASSQVTGQGLETQYFGPGTRLLVL.

The chain joins TRBV5-4 to TRBJ2-1; TCRdb lists TRBD2, though no DNA is available to test this call. The germline V gene encodes CDR1 SGHNT and CDR2 YYREEE (reference sequence). This CDR3 is 14 amino acids long. CDR3 sequence reads: CASSSGTSGREQFF.

CDR3 residues: CASSPGVSTDTQYF. J is TRBJ2-3 and V is TRBV7-9; TCRdb names TRBD1, which stays unverified in the absence of DNA. The CDR3 loop spans 14 amino acids. Germline-derived CDR1 and CDR2 are SEHNR and FQNEAQ (reference sequence). The variable domain in full, completed from reference TRBV7-9 and TRBJ2-3, reads DTGVSQNPRHKITKRGQNVTFRCDPISEHNRLYWYRQTLGQGPEFLTYFQNEAQLEKSRLLSDRFSAERPKGSFSTLEIQRTEQGDSAMYLCASSPGVSTDTQYFGPGTRLTVL.

The chain joins TRBV5-1 to TRBJ2-1; as DNA is missing, the TRBD1 call by TCRdb cannot be tested. Germline CDR1 and CDR2: SGHRS and YFSETQ. This CDR3 region has 14 residues. The CDR3 loop reads CASSFPDGYNEQFF.

This chain joins TRBV2 and TRBJ2-1; TCRdb names TRBD1, which stays unverified in the absence of DNA. This CDR3 is built from 14 residues. In germline, CDR1 is SNHLY, CDR2 FYNNEI. The CDR3 here is CASSDGTYYNEQFF.

V and J are TRBV28 and TRBJ2-1. There are 14 residues in the CDR3. CDR1 and CDR2 (germline): MDHEN, SYDVKM. The CDR3 sequence is CASSFLTSYNEQFF.

V usage is TRBV30 and J usage is TRBJ1-1; TCRdb's D call, TRBD1, is unchecked because there is no DNA. Germline CDR1 GTSNPN, CDR2 SVGIG (reference sequence). CDR3 size: 13 residues. CDR3: CAWNTGVNTEAFF. The complete variable domain, with remaining parts taken from reference TRBV30 and TRBJ1-1, reads SQTIHQWPATLVQPVGSPLSLECTVEGTSNPNLYWYRQAAGRGLQLLFYSVGIGQISSEVPQNLSASRPQDRQFILSSKKLLLSDSGFYLCAWNTGVNTEAFFGQGTRLTVV.

The rearrangement joins TRBV10-3 to TRBJ1-1. Germline assignment: CDR1 ENHRY and CDR2 SYGVKD. CDR3 length: 12 amino acids. CDR3 sequence reads: CAISAIDTEAFF.

The gene calls are TRBV7-8 and TRBJ2-7. The CDR3 is 12 amino acids. Germline lookup yields CDR1 SGHVS and CDR2 FQNEAQ. CDR3 in amino acids: CASTERSYEQYF.

The chain is built from TRBV7-9 and TRBJ2-4; TCRdb's D call of TRBD2 is untestable without DNA. Germline loops: CDR1 SEHNR, CDR2 FQNEAQ (reference sequence). The CDR3 spans 17 residues. CDR3 amino acids: CASSPREASLAKNIQYF.

The chain couples TRBV12-3 or TRBV12-4 to TRBJ2-7; there is no DNA to check the TCRdb D call of TRBD1. The CDR3 extends over 13 amino acids. The CDR3 spells CASSLYPPYEQYF.

This chain connects TRBV27 to TRBJ2-7. Germline-derived CDR1 and CDR2 are MNHEY and SMNVEV (reference sequence). This CDR3 contains 13 residues. CDR3 in amino acids: CASSSPATYEQYF.

V is TRBV15 and J is TRBJ2-1; TCRdb names TRBD1, which stays unverified in the absence of DNA. CDR1 is LNHNV and CDR2 is YYDKDF in the germline V gene (reference sequence). This CDR3 comprises 14 residues. The CDR3 sequence: CATSRLGGGDEQFF. The full variable domain, in which reference TRBV15 and TRBJ2-1 provide the parts outside the CDR3, is DAMVIQNPRYQVTQFGKPVTLSCSQTLNHNVMYWYQQKSSQAPKLLFHYYDKDFNNEADTPDNFQSRRPNTSFCFLDIRSPGLGDTAMYLCATSRLGGGDEQFFGPGTRLTVL.

The CDR3 sequence: CASSQEPSSGGKTDTQYF. This rearrangement joins TRBV4-2 to TRBJ2-3; as DNA is missing, the TRBD2 call by TCRdb cannot be tested. Germline assignment: CDR1 LGHNA and CDR2 YNFKEQ. The CDR3 length is 18 residues.

CDR3 loop: CASSEAFLAGGPYNEQFF. The chain recombines TRBV2 with TRBJ2-1; the D gene TCRdb calls, TRBD2, cannot be checked with no DNA. The germline V gene has CDR1 SNHLY and CDR2 FYNNEI. The CDR3 has 18 residues.

The chain carries TRBV15 and TRBJ2-1; TCRdb calls TRBD1, which cannot be checked without DNA. This CDR3 has 16 amino acids. In germline, CDR1 is LNHNV, CDR2 YYDKDF (reference sequence). This CDR3 is CATSRDRQGYVNEQFF. Together with reference TRBV15 and TRBJ2-1, the CDR3 gives the full variable domain: DAMVIQNPRYQVTQFGKPVTLSCSQTLNHNVMYWYQQKSSQAPKLLFHYYDKDFNNEADTPDNFQSRRPNTSFCFLDIRSPGLGDTAMYLCATSRDRQGYVNEQFFGPGTRLTVL.

This CDR3 is CASSLGTSVYGEQFF. The chain uses TRBV7-6 and TRBJ2-1; TCRdb's D call, TRBD2, is unchecked because there is no DNA. CDR1 and CDR2 from the germline V gene are SGHVS and FNYEAQ. The CDR3 runs 15 residues. The full variable domain, completed using reference TRBV7-6 and TRBJ2-1, is GAGVSQSPRYKVTKRGQDVALRCDPISGHVSLYWYRQALGQGPEFLTYFNYEAQQDKSGLPNDRFSAERPEGSISTLTIQRTEQRDSAMYRCASSLGTSVYGEQFFGPGTRLTVL.

The V and J genes are TRBV4-2 and TRBJ2-3; TCRdb gives TRBD1 as the D gene, but with no DNA this cannot be confirmed. Germline CDR1 LGHNA, CDR2 YNFKEQ. This CDR3 has 15 amino acids. CDR3 region: CASSPRGAYTDTQYF.

This chain connects TRBV5-1 to TRBJ2-1; without DNA, the TCRdb call of TRBD2 cannot be checked. Germline V gene sequence: CDR1 SGHRS, CDR2 YFSETQ. This CDR3 has 17 residues. The CDR3 reads CASSRFSGRTSFNEQFF.